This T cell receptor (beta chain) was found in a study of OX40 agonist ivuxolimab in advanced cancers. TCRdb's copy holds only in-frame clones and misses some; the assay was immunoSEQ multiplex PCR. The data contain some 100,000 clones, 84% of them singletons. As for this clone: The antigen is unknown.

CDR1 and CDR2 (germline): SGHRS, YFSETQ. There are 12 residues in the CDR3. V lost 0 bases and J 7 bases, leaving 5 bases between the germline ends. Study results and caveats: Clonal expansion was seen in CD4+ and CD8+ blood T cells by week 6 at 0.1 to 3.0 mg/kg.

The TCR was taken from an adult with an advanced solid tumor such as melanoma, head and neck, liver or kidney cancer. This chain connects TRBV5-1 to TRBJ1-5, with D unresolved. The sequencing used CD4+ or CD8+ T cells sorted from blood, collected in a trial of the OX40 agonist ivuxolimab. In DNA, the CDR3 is TGCGCCAGCAGCTTGGAGGGCCAGCCCCAGCATTTT. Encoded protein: CASSLEGQPQHF.